Listed here are 17 T cell receptor beta chains from one sample, sequenced in a study of glioma-infiltrating T cells after dendritic cell vaccination. Sequencing used immunoSEQ multiplex PCR; TCRdb keeps in-frame clones, though not all of them. This sample has over 90,000 clones, with 70% to 90% found just once. The sample consisted of blood, taken before dendritic cell vaccination. Every receptor here comes from a human donor with glioblastoma.

The chain employs TRBV5-1 and TRBJ1-1; a weak D match, TRBD1 (5 bases). In germline, CDR1 is SGHRS, CDR2 YFSETQ. The CDR3 extends over 16 amino acids. Trimming shortened V by 7 bases and J by 0 bases, and 19 bases separated the two germline ends. CDR3 in DNA: TGCGCCAGCGGGACGCGGGACTCCCGACTGAACACTGAAGCTTTCTTT. Translated: CASGTRDSRLNTEAFF.

The chain uses TRBV9 and TRBJ2-7; 8 nucleotides line up with TRBD2. The CDR3 consists of 14 residues. Losses at the gene ends were 2 bases for V and 2 bases for J; bases not matched to a gene: 3. Germline V gene sequence: CDR1 SGDLS, CDR2 YYNGEE. CDR3 protein: CASSVTSGTYEQYF. DNA for the CDR3: TGTGCCAGCAGCGTTACTAGCGGTACCTACGAGCAGTACTTC.

This chain links TRBV19 with TRBJ2-7; D may be TRBD1 (5 bases). V was cut by 6 bases and J by 5 bases, with 17 bases left in between. The CDR3 spans 14 residues. Germline lookup yields CDR1 LNHDA and CDR2 SQIVND (reference sequence). CDR3 sequence: CASSDRNLPDEQYF. DNA of the CDR3: TGTGCCAGTAGCGACAGAAACCTCCCCGACGAGCAGTACTTC.

The rearrangement uses TRBV10-3 and TRBJ1-5, with a weak D call TRBD1 (5 bases). V gave up 0 bases and J gave up 6 bases, with 15 bases separating them. The CDR3 extends over 16 amino acids. CDR1 and CDR2 from the germline V gene are ENHRY and SYGVKD. CDR3 protein: CAISESPGRDGQPQHF. The CDR3 DNA reads TGTGCCATCAGTGAGTCCCCGGGGAGGGACGGTCAGCCCCAGCATTTT.

The rearrangement uses TRBV27 and TRBJ2-7; TRBD2 agrees at 10 bases. V was clipped by 1 base and J by 5 bases; unmatched bases: 5. Germline V gene data show CDR1 as MNHEY and CDR2 as SMNVEV (reference sequence). This CDR3 is 15 amino acids long. In DNA form, the CDR3 reads TGTGCCAGCAGTTTATACCTAGCGGGAGTTGACGAGCAGTACTTC. Its protein product is CASSLYLAGVDEQYF.

V gene TRBV2 combines with J gene TRBJ1-1, with TRBD1 matching over 8 bases. Germline assignment: CDR1 SNHLY and CDR2 FYNNEI. J gave up 5 bases and V 7 bases, and 9 bases lay outside the gene matches. The CDR3 sequence is 14 residues long. The CDR3 DNA reads as TGTGCCAGCACCCAGGGGGCAATATGGACTGAAGCTTTCTTT. Translation gives CASTQGAIWTEAFF. The variable domain in full, with the rest retrieved from reference TRBV2 and TRBJ1-1, is EPEVTQTPSHQVTQMGQEVILRCVPISNHLYFYWYRQILGQKVEFLVSFYNNEISEKSEIFDDQFSVERPDGSNFTLKIRSTKLEDSAMYFCASTQGAIWTEAFFGQGTRLTVV.

This chain uses TRBV5-4 with TRBJ2-1; 9 positions agree with TRBD2. Unmatched junction bases numbered 10, after V lost 4 bases and J lost 2 bases. Per germline, CDR1 SGHNT and CDR2 YYREEE (reference sequence). This CDR3 comprises 17 residues. CDR3 sequence reads: CASSDPGLANPYNEQFF. In nucleotides, the CDR3 is TGTGCCAGCAGCGACCCGGGACTAGCTAATCCCTACAATGAGCAGTTCTTC.

V and J are TRBV20-1 and TRBJ2-7, with a weak D call TRBD2 (6 bases). Germline values: CDR1 DFQATT, CDR2 SNEGSKA (reference sequence). There are 11 residues in the CDR3. V was shortened by 6 bases and J by 6 bases, with 12 bases between the two germline ends. The CDR3 DNA is TGCAGTGCGGGTAGGAGGGGCGAGCAGTACTTC. Translating gives CSAGRRGEQYF.

This clone was picked up one time. The V gene is TRBV7-2, the J gene TRBJ2-7; D may be TRBD2 (5 bases). Germline V gene lookup returns CDR1 SGHTA and CDR2 FQGNSA. The CDR3 covers 14 residues. Trimming stripped 4 bases from V and 7 bases from J, with 17 bases between. The CDR3 DNA reads TGTGCCAGCAGCTCCAGCCGGGGAAGGGAGGAGCAGTACTTC. Its protein is CASSSSRGREEQYF.

The genes are TRBV9 and TRBJ2-7; TRBD2 is a possible D gene (5 bases). CDR1 is SGDLS, CDR2 YYNGEE, per germline. This CDR3 is built from 14 residues. Trimming pared 4 bases from V and 0 bases from J, leaving 11 bases between. CDR3 sequence reads: CASSTRDFSYEQYF. CDR3 DNA sequence: TGTGCCAGCAGCACCCGGGATTTCTCCTACGAGCAGTACTTC. The full variable domain, completed using reference TRBV9 and TRBJ2-7, is DSGVTQTPKHLITATGQRVTLRCSPRSGDLSVYWYQQSLDQGLQFLIQYYNGEERAKGNILERFSAQQFPDLHSELNLSSLELGDSALYFCASSTRDFSYEQYFGPGTRLTVT.

The rearrangement joins TRBV7-8 to TRBJ1-4, with no clear D. This CDR3 is 14 amino acids long. Per germline, CDR1 SGHVS and CDR2 FQNEAQ. Trimming shortened V by 10 bases and J by 8 bases, and 20 bases separated the two germline ends. The CDR3 protein is CATHSEGTVEKLFF. The CDR3 DNA sequence: TGTGCCACACACTCCGAGGGCACCGTAGAAAAACTGTTTTTT. The variable domain in full, completed from reference TRBV7-8 and TRBJ1-4, reads GAGVSQSPRYKVAKRGQDVALRCDPISGHVSLFWYQQALGQGPEFLTYFQNEAQLDKSGLPSDRFFAERPEGSVSTLKIQRTQQEDSAVYLCATHSEGTVEKLFFGSGTQLSVL.

The chain joins TRBV30 to TRBJ2-7; 8 bases line up with TRBD2. This CDR3 has 13 residues. CDR1 is GTSNPN and CDR2 is SVGIG in the germline V gene (reference sequence). V lost 2 bases and J lost 4; bases outside the gene matches: 4. DNA of the CDR3: TGTGCCTGGAGTACTAGCGGCCTTTACGAGCAGTACTTC. The encoded protein is CAWSTSGLYEQYF.

This chain connects TRBV13 to TRBJ2-1; 8 bases are shared with TRBD1. CDR1 PRHDT and CDR2 FYEKMQ come from the germline V gene (reference sequence). The CDR3 is 16 residues long. V shed 5 bases, J shed 1 base, and the junction held 7 bases outside the gene matches. The CDR3 here is CASSTTGGSSYNEQFF. CDR3 nucleotides: TGTGCCAGCAGCACTACAGGGGGGTCATCCTACAATGAGCAGTTCTTC.

The chain carries TRBV19 and TRBJ2-5; tentatively, D is TRBD1 (6 bases). This CDR3 has 13 residues. Trimming took off 9 bases at V and 1 base at J, with 12 bases between the two ends. CDR1 LNHDA and CDR2 SQIVND come from the germline V gene (reference sequence). The CDR3 is CASRGLSQETQYF. CDR3 in DNA: TGTGCCAGCAGGGGTCTGAGCCAAGAGACCCAGTACTTC.

This chain links TRBV29-1 with TRBJ1-1, with a weak D call TRBD1 (6 bases). This CDR3 is 12 amino acids long. Germline CDR1 SQVTM, CDR2 ANQGSEA. V gave up 4 bases and J gave up 3 bases, with 9 bases separating them. In DNA, the CDR3 is TGCAGCGTTGGCAGGGGTGACACTGAAGCTTTCTTT. Translation: CSVGRGDTEAFF.

The V gene is TRBV2, the J gene TRBJ2-3, with D hard to call. Germline loops: CDR1 SNHLY, CDR2 FYNNEI. The CDR3 totals 15 residues. V gave up 3 bases and J gave up 0 bases, with 10 bases separating them. In nucleotides, the CDR3 is TGTGCCAGCAGTGACGGAGAGGTTAGCACAGATACGCAGTATTTT. Protein sequence: CASSDGEVSTDTQYF.

The rearrangement uses TRBV10-3 and TRBJ2-7; the match to TRBD2 covers 7 bases. Germline assignment: CDR1 ENHRY and CDR2 SYGVKD. The length of the CDR3 is 13 residues. J was trimmed by 2 bases and V by 7 bases; bases with no gene match: 5. Written as DNA, the CDR3 is TGTGCCATCATGGGGCGGGAGACCTACGAGCAGTACTTC. It translates to CAIMGRETYEQYF.